The next 3 T cell receptor beta chains were all read from a single sample in a study of blood T cell repertoires in COVID-19. Assay: immunoSEQ multiplex PCR; the TCRdb copy retains only in-frame clones and omits some. The repertoire holds approximately 210,000 clones, with roughly 80% as singletons. What was sequenced was peripheral blood. Receptors originate from a human donor in a cohort sampled during active COVID-19.

V usage is TRBV6-5 and J usage is TRBJ2-7, with 10 bases matching TRBD2. CDR3 size: 16 residues. Germline-derived CDR1 and CDR2 are MNHEY and SVGAGI. V lost 4 bases, J lost 3 bases, and 9 bases stayed unmatched. In DNA form, the CDR3 reads TGTGCCAGCAGTTCGATAGCGGGAGGTATGGTCTACGAGCAGTACTTC. Amino acids: CASSSIAGGMVYEQYF.

The chain links TRBV19 to TRBJ2-6; the D gene is possibly TRBD1 (6 bases). V lost 4 bases and J lost 2, with 9 bases in between. The V gene's germline CDR1 is LNHDA and CDR2 SQIVND (reference sequence). The CDR3 consists of 15 residues. CDR3 amino acids: CASSNRVAGANVLTF. The CDR3 DNA sequence: TGTGCCAGTAGTAACAGGGTGGCTGGGGCCAACGTCCTGACTTTC.

The chain combines TRBV7-9 with TRBJ2-7, with 7 bases aligning to TRBD2. Germline lookup yields CDR1 SEHNR and CDR2 FQNEAQ (reference sequence). The ends lost 0 bases at V and 5 bases at J; junction bases unmatched: 4. The CDR3 spans 14 residues. CDR3 amino acids: CASSLAGGRNEQYF. The CDR3 bases are TGTGCCAGCAGCTTAGCGGGGGGGAGAAACGAGCAGTACTTC.